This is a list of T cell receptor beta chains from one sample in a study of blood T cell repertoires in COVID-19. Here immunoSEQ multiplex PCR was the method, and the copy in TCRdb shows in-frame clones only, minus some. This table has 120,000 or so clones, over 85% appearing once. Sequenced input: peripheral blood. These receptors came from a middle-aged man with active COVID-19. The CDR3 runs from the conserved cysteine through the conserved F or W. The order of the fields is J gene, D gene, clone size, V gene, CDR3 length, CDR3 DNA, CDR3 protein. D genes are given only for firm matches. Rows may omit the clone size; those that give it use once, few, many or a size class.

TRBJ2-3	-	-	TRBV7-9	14	TGTGCCAGCAGCTCCGACATTTCCACAGATACGCAGTATTTT	CASSSDISTDTQYF
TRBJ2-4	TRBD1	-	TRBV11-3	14	TGTGCCAGCGGGACAGGGGGGGCCAAAAACATTCAGTACTTC	CASGTGGAKNIQYF
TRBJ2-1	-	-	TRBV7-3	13	TGTGCCAGCAGCCCCCGCGGTAACAATGAGCAGTTCTTC	CASSPRGNNEQFF
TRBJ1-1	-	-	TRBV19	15	TGTGCCAGTAGTATTGGGAGGGGCTTGGACACTGAAGCTTTCTTT	CASSIGRGLDTEAFF
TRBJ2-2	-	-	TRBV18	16	TGTGCCAGCTCACCGTTCCAGACTAAGAACACCGGGGAGCTGTTTTTT	CASSPFQTKNTGELFF
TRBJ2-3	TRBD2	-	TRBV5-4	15	TGTGCCAGCAGCTTGCAGCGGGGGGGCGCAGATACGCAGTATTTT	CASSLQRGGADTQYF
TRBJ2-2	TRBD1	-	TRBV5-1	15	TGCGCCAGCAGCCCGGGGACAGTCCGCACCGGGGAGCTGTTTTTT	CASSPGTVRTGELFF
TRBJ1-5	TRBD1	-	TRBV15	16	TGTGCCACCAGCAGGGAACTGACAGGGCCAAATCAGCCCCAGCATTTT	CATSRELTGPNQPQHF
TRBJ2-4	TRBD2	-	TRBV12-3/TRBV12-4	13	TGTGCCAGCAGTTTAAATGGACTAGCCATTCAGTACTTC	CASSLNGLAIQYF
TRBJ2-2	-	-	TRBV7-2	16	TGTGCCAGCAGCCGGGCCAGGGTAGCGAACACCGGGGAGCTGTTTTTT	CASSRARVANTGELFF
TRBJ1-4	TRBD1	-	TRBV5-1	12	TGCGCCAGCAGCTTCAGGGGGGAAAAACTGTTTTTT	CASSFRGEKLFF
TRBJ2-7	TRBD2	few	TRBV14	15	TGTGCCAGCAGCCTTAGCGGGGGGATAACCTACGAGCAGTACTTC	CASSLSGGITYEQYF
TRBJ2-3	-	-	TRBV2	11	TGTGCCAGCAGTCTGAGAGATACGCAGTATTTT	CASSLRDTQYF
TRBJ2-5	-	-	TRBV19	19	TGTGCCAGTAGCTCTCACCCGGGGGTGGGGTCCTCGAGGCGAGAGACCCAGTACTTC	CASSSHPGVGSSRRETQYF
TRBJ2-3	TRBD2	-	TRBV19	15	TGTGCCAGTAGTGGTCTAGCGGGACACACAGATACGCAGTATTTT	CASSGLAGHTDTQYF
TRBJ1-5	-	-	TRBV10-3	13	TGTGCCATCAGCCTGACAGTAGATCAGCCCCAGCATTTT	CAISLTVDQPQHF
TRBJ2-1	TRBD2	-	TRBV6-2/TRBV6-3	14	TGTGCCAGCAGTTACCACGGGGGGTACAATGAGCAGTTCTTC	CASSYHGGYNEQFF
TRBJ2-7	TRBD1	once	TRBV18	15	TGTGCCAGCTCACTTCGGACAGGGGATTCCTACGAGCAGTACTTC	CASSLRTGDSYEQYF
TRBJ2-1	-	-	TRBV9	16	TGTGCCAGCAGCCCGAGTGGCGGGCAGGTCTACAATGAGCAGTTCTTC	CASSPSGGQVYNEQFF
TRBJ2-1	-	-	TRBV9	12	TGTGCCAGCAGCGTAGGAGCGGATGAGCAGTTCTTC	CASSVGADEQFF
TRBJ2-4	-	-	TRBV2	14	TGTGCCACCCTCCCAGGGGAGGCCAAAAACATTCAGTACTTC	CATLPGEAKNIQYF
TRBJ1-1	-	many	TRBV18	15	TGTGCCAGCTCATCCGGGCGGGGGATGAACACTGAAGCTTTCTTT	CASSSGRGMNTEAFF
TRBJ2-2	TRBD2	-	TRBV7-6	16	TGTGCCAGCAGCCCTGGCTCACTAGCGGGAGGTGGGGAGCTGTTTTTT	CASSPGSLAGGGELFF
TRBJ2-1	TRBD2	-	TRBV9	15	TGTGCCAGCAGCGTAGTTGCGGGGGGGCGAAATGAGCAGTTCTTC	CASSVVAGGRNEQFF
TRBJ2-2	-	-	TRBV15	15	TGTGCCACCAGCAGAGATCTAGGGGCTACCGGGGAGCTGTTTTTT	CATSRDLGATGELFF
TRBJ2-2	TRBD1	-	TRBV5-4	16	TGTGCCAGCAGCTTGGCCCGAGTACAGGGGTCCGGGGAGCTGTTTTTT	CASSLARVQGSGELFF
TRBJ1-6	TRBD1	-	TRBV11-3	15	TGTGCCAGCAGCTTCGGACAGGGGAGAAATTCACCCCTCCACTTT	CASSFGQGRNSPLHF
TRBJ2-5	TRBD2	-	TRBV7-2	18	TGTGCCAGCAGCATGGGGACTAGCGGGGGGGCCAGATTTGAGACCCAGTACTTC	CASSMGTSGGARFETQYF
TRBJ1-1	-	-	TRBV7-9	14	TGTGCCAGCAGCCCATGGACAGTGAACACTGAAGCTTTCTTT	CASSPWTVNTEAFF
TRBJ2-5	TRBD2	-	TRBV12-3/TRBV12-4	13	TGTGCCAGCAGTCTCGGACTAGGGGAAAGATGGTACTTC	CASSLGLGERWYF
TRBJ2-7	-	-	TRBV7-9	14	TGTGCCAGCAGCCCGACCAGGGCGCCCCTCGAGCAGTACTTC	CASSPTRAPLEQYF
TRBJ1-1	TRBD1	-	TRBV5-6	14	TGTGCCAGCAACCAGGGGGTCGGGAACACTGAAGCTTTCTTT	CASNQGVGNTEAFF
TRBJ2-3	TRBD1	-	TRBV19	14	TGTGCCAGCGCCCCCGGGACAGGGGAAGATACGCAGTATTTT	CASAPGTGEDTQYF
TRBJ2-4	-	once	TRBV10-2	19	TGCGCCAGCAGCCTAACCACGACAGGGGAGGGTCTCGCCAAAAACATTCAGTACTTC	CASSLTTTGEGLAKNIQYF
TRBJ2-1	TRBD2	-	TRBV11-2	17	TGTGCCAGCAGCTTAGAGACCCTGGCGGGGGTACCCAATGAGCAGTTCTTC	CASSLETLAGVPNEQFF
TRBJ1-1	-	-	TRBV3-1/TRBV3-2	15	TGTGCCAGCAGCCAAAGCAGCCGCGGGGTCCCTGAAGCTTTCTTT	CASSQSSRGVPEAFF
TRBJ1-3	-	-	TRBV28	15	TGTGCCAGCAGTTTTCCGGGACTCTCTGGAAACACCATATATTTT	CASSFPGLSGNTIYF
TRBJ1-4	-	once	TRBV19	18	TGTGCCAGTAGTATAGTTATGCAGTTAGGAGCAACTAATGAAAAACTGTTTTTT	CASSIVMQLGATNEKLFF
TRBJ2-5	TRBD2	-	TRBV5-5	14	TGTGCCAGCAGCCCGGAACTAGCGCTCGAGACCCAGTACTTC	CASSPELALETQYF
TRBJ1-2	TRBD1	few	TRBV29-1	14	TGCAGCGCAACTGGGGACAGGGGCAACTATGGCTACACCTTC	CSATGDRGNYGYTF
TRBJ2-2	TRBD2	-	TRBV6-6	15	TGTGCCAGTAGCAAGGGGACTAGTGGGGCCGGGGAGCTGTTTTTT	CASSKGTSGAGELFF